These 2 T cell receptor beta chains share one sample of origin, sequenced in a study of shared clonotypes between healthy human individuals. The protocol was immunoSEQ multiplex PCR, while the TCRdb copy is restricted to in-frame clones and leaves out a portion. Here the sample spans over a million clones, over 95% being singletons. Input material: naive CD4+ T cells sorted from blood. Indicated subset: CD45RA+ positively selected. These receptors originate from a young man in good health.

The gene calls are TRBV9 and TRBJ2-5; 8 bases match TRBD2. Losses at the gene ends were 4 bases for V and 4 bases for J; bases not matched to a gene: 6. The CDR3 extends over 14 amino acids. Per the germline V gene, CDR1 is SGDLS and CDR2 is YYNGEE. In DNA form, the CDR3 reads TGTGCCAGCAGCCCAACCGGACTAGCAGAGACCCAGTACTTC. This translates into CASSPTGLAETQYF.

Only one count was recorded for this clone. This chain links TRBV2 with TRBJ2-1, with 12 bases lining up with TRBD2. J lost 7 bases, V lost 0 bases, and 4 bases had no gene match. CDR1 SNHLY and CDR2 FYNNEI come from the germline V gene. This CDR3 is built from 16 residues. CDR3 in amino acids: CASSEAGTSGGNEQFF. The CDR3 nucleotides read TGTGCCAGCAGTGAAGCGGGCACTAGCGGGGGGAATGAGCAGTTCTTC.